The 12 T cell receptor beta chains below come from one sample, sequenced in a study of naive and memory T cell subsets. TCR cDNA received a 3' ligated oligonucleotide that carried a UMI. Amplification of ligated cDNA took four PCR rounds with SP2 and nested alpha and beta constant primers. TCRdb itself ran the 5' RACE reads through MiXCR, one entry per CDR3 protein. The data show some 60,000 distinct CDR3 sequences, 6.5% to 9% seen once. The origin of the receptors is a female donor in good health.

This clonotype was observed a few times. This chain uses TRBV28 with TRBJ2-7, with 10 bases lining up with TRBD2. V lost 5 bases, J lost 1 base, and 8 bases stayed unmatched. The CDR3 loop spans 16 amino acids. Germline V lookup: CDR1 MDHEN, CDR2 SYDVKM. The CDR3 loop is CASSPRAGGSSYEQYF. The CDR3 DNA follows: TGTGCCAGCAGTCCCCGAGCGGGAGGGTCATCCTACGAGCAGTACTTC.

This clonotype was seen at least ten times. The V call is TRBV12-3 or TRBV12-4, the J call TRBJ1-5, with 8 bases that match TRBD1. Losses at the gene ends were 5 bases for V and 0 bases for J; bases not matched to a gene: 9. This CDR3 spans 17 amino acids. CDR3 protein: CASSLERTGNSNQPQHF. The CDR3 bases are TGTGCCAGCAGTCTCGAGAGGACAGGGAATAGCAATCAGCCCCAGCATTTT.

The CDR3, as DNA: TGTGCCAGCTCTTCCGGACAGGGGAGAGCTTTCTTT. It specifies CASSSGQGRAFF. The chain couples TRBV18 to TRBJ1-1; the match to TRBD1 covers 9 bases. In germline, CDR1 is KGHSH, CDR2 LQKENI. The length of the CDR3 is 12 residues. The V and J ends lost 6 bases and 10 bases, in that order; junction bases with no gene match: 6. Supplemented by reference TRBV18 and TRBJ1-1, the full variable domain reads NAGVMQNPRHLVRRRGQEARLRCSPMKGHSHVYWYRQLPEEGLKFMVYLQKENIIDESGMPKERFSAEFPKEGPSILRIQQVVRGDSAAYFCASSSGQGRAFFGQGTRLTVV.

This clonotype was seen a handful of times. CDR3 region: CASSETGWAGELFF. Written as DNA, the CDR3 is TGTGCCAGTAGTGAAACAGGGTGGGCCGGGGAGCTGTTTTTT. The chain carries TRBV19 and TRBJ2-2, with TRBD1 as a possible D gene (6 bases). Germline CDR1 and CDR2: LNHDA and SQIVND (reference sequence). CDR3 length: 14 residues. V dropped 5 bases and J dropped 6 bases, with 13 bases sitting between them.

There are a few counts of this clonotype. The chain has TRBV6-6 and TRBJ2-2, with D perhaps TRBD1 or TRBD2 (5 bases each). Germline V gene data show CDR1 as MNHNY and CDR2 as SVGAGI (reference sequence). The CDR3 is 15 amino acids. V dropped 6 bases and J dropped 4 bases, with 15 bases sitting between them. CDR3 sequence: CASRPGTPVTGELFF. CDR3 bases: TGTGCCAGCAGGCCCGGGACCCCGGTCACCGGGGAGCTGTTTTTT.

This clonotype was picked up many times. The rearrangement links TRBV30 to TRBJ1-3, with D unresolved. The germline V gene has CDR1 GTSNPN and CDR2 SVGIG (reference sequence). With 7 bases removed from V and 2 bases from J, the gap between germline ends came to 9 bases. CDR3 length equals 12 residues. The chain's CDR3 is CAFQTAGNTIYF. CDR3 in DNA: TGTGCCTTCCAGACCGCTGGAAACACCATATATTTT. The variable domain in full, completed from reference TRBV30 and TRBJ1-3, reads SQTIHQWPATLVQPVGSPLSLECTVEGTSNPNLYWYRQAAGRGLQLLFYSVGIGQISSEVPQNLSASRPQDRQFILSSKKLLLSDSGFYLCAFQTAGNTIYFGEGSWLTVV.

This clonotype was detected only a few times. The chain carries TRBV2 and TRBJ1-2; D may be TRBD1 (5 bases). Germline-derived CDR1 and CDR2 are SNHLY and FYNNEI. The CDR3 runs 14 residues. Between the trimmed V and J ends, which lost 5 bases and 4 bases, there was a span of 14 bases. CDR3 protein: CASSKEQGAYGYTF. In DNA, the CDR3 is TGTGCCAGCAGTAAGGAGCAGGGAGCCTATGGCTACACCTTC. The complete variable domain, with remaining parts taken from reference TRBV2 and TRBJ1-2, reads EPEVTQTPSHQVTQMGQEVILRCVPISNHLYFYWYRQILGQKVEFLVSFYNNEISEKSEIFDDQFSVERPDGSNFTLKIRSTKLEDSAMYFCASSKEQGAYGYTFGSGTRLTVV.

Many counts were recorded for this clonotype. This chain connects TRBV11-3 to TRBJ2-1; 7 bases map to TRBD1. The germline CDR1 and CDR2 sequences are SGHNT and YENEEA. The CDR3 is made up of 15 amino acids. Germline trimming cut 5 bases from V and 3 bases from J; bases unmatched to any gene: 7. The CDR3: CASSPRDSSYNEQFF. DNA for the CDR3: TGTGCCAGCAGCCCCCGGGACAGTAGCTACAATGAGCAGTTCTTC.

In this sample, this clonotype turned up a few times. The gene calls are TRBV12-3 or TRBV12-4 and TRBJ1-1, with D hard to call. V lost 4 bases to trimming and J lost 2 bases, with 11 bases between them. The CDR3 spans 14 residues. The CDR3 reads CASSWRQENTEAFF. The CDR3 coding sequence is TGTGCCAGCAGTTGGCGGCAGGAAAACACTGAAGCTTTCTTT.

This clonotype showed up just a few times. This sequence joins TRBV15 and TRBJ2-5; D is ambiguous. Germline V gene data show CDR1 as LNHNV and CDR2 as YYDKDF (reference sequence). Deletions cut 4 bases from V and 5 bases from J, with 14 bases between. CDR3 length: 14 amino acids. The CDR3 is CATSTGRTSETQYF. As DNA, the CDR3 is TGTGCCACCAGCACCGGAAGGACGAGTGAGACCCAGTACTTC.

The gene calls are TRBV29-1 and TRBJ1-1; D unclear. Germline values: CDR1 SQVTM, CDR2 ANQGSEA. The CDR3 spans 12 residues. The V and J ends lost 8 bases and 4 bases respectively, with 14 bases between them. The CDR3 loop is CSTSYGPTEAFF. DNA for the CDR3: TGCAGCACATCATACGGCCCCACTGAAGCTTTCTTT.

This clonotype was counted between two and nine times. The V and J genes are TRBV12-3 or TRBV12-4 and TRBJ1-3; D is unclear. This CDR3 is 13 amino acids long. The V gene lost 6 bases and the J gene lost 0 bases, with 6 bases spanning the gap. This CDR3 is CASRPLSGNTIYF. The CDR3 nucleotides read TGTGCCAGCAGACCCCTCTCTGGAAACACCATATATTTT.